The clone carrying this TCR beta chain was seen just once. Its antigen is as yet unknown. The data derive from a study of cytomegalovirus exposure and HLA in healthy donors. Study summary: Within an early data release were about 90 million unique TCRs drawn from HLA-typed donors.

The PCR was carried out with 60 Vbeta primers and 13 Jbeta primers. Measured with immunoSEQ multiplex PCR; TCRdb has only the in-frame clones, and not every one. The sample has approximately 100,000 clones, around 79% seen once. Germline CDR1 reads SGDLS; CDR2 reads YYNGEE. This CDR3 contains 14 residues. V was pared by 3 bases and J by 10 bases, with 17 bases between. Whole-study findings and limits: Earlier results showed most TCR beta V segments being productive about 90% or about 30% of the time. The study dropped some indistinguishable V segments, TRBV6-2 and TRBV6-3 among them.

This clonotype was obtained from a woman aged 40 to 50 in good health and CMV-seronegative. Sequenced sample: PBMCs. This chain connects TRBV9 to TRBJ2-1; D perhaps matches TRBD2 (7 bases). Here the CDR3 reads CASSEGGEGGEQFF. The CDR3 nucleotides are TGTGCCAGCAGCGAGGGGGGGGAGGGTGGAGAGCAGTTCTTC.